The 32 T cell receptor beta chains presented below share a single source sample, sequenced in a study of T cells in Graves' hyperthyroidism and ophthalmopathy. Amplified regions were TCR beta CDR3 sequences from RNA transcripts. A first-round RT-PCR of the TCR CDR3 used the HTBI primer set. TCRdb used MiXCR to reprocess the multiplex PCR reads, holding one entry per CDR3 protein. This table holds about 300,000 distinct CDR3 sequences, around 20% found once. Sequencing input: blood. All receptors come from a man in his forties or fifties with Graves' ophthalmopathy.

The chain carries TRBV19 and TRBJ1-2, with 9 bases fitting TRBD1. Germline V gene lookup returns CDR1 LNHDA and CDR2 SQIVND (reference sequence). The CDR3 length is 14 residues. The V segment lost 3 bases and the J segment 7 bases; nucleotides outside the gene matches: 6. CDR3 DNA: TGTGCCAGTAGTATCTCTACAGGGGGCGGTGGCTACACCTTC. As protein: CASSISTGGGGYTF.

V is TRBV10-3 and J is TRBJ1-1; TRBD1 might be the D (6 bases). The CDR3 spans 14 residues. The germline V and J ends were trimmed by 6 bases and 4 bases, with 15 bases remaining between them. Germline V lookup: CDR1 ENHRY, CDR2 SYGVKD. The CDR3 region has the DNA TGTGCCATCAGGGATGGGGGGGGCAGCACTGAAGCTTTCTTT. Translated, it gives CAIRDGGGSTEAFF.

The chain has TRBV27 and TRBJ2-2; 10 bases agree with TRBD2. The CDR3 totals 16 residues. CDR1 MNHEY and CDR2 SMNVEV come from the germline V gene (reference sequence). J lost 0 bases, V lost 5 bases, and 3 bases had no gene match. CDR3 DNA: TGTGCCAGCAGTCCCCTAGCGGGAGCGAACACCGGGGAGCTGTTTTTT. Translation: CASSPLAGANTGELFF.

This clonotype was detected ten times or more. The V gene is TRBV30, the J gene TRBJ2-1, with 7 bases fitting TRBD1. The germline V gene has CDR1 GTSNPN and CDR2 SVGIG (reference sequence). J lost 7 bases, V lost 0 bases, and 9 bases had no gene match. The CDR3 totals 15 residues. CDR3 residues: CAWSVGALTGNEQFF. The CDR3 DNA is TGTGCCTGGAGTGTAGGCGCCCTGACAGGGAATGAGCAGTTCTTC.

This clonotype has more than one count but fewer than ten. This rearrangement joins TRBV4-1 to TRBJ2-1; D is possibly TRBD1 or TRBD2 (6 bases each). The CDR3 contains 15 residues. Germline V lookup: CDR1 MGHRA, CDR2 YSYEKL. The V end was cut by 4 bases, the J end by 8 bases, with 18 bases between. CDR3 in DNA: TGCGCCAGCAGCCCAGAGGGGGGAGATAACGATGAGCAGTTCTTC. It yields the protein CASSPEGGDNDEQFF.

V and J are TRBV9 and TRBJ1-1; weak D call: TRBD1 (5 bases). Trimming took 0 bases from V and 3 from J, leaving 18 bases between them. Germline V CDR1 and CDR2: SGDLS, YYNGEE. The CDR3 totals 17 residues. CDR3 protein: CASSVGSGHAGDTEAFF. In DNA form, the CDR3 reads TGTGCCAGCAGCGTAGGGTCCGGACACGCGGGGGACACTGAAGCTTTCTTT.

This clonotype was seen a handful of times. The chain joins TRBV28 to TRBJ2-3; TRBD1 aligns across 8 bases. Trimming at V came to 11 bases and at J to 6 bases, leaving 13 bases not matched to a gene. The CDR3 has 14 residues. The germline V gene has CDR1 MDHEN and CDR2 SYDVKM. CDR3 region: CASRRQGFLDTQYF. For the CDR3, the DNA is TGTGCCTCCCGGCGACAGGGGTTTTTGGATACGCAGTATTTT.

A note on this clonotype: A much more abundant neighbour one base away suggests this may be a read error. The genes are TRBV24-1 and TRBJ2-7, with D unclear. The last part of the DNA fits TRBJ2-1 better; the J call may be wrong. The V gene's germline CDR1 is KGHDR and CDR2 SFDVKD. The CDR3 totals 15 residues. CDR3 region: CATSDSRVSPYEQFF. CDR3 bases: TGTGCCACCAGTGACTCCCGGGTCTCACCCTACGAGCAGTTCTTC.

The chain is built from TRBV7-2 and TRBJ2-7; 10 nucleotides line up with TRBD1. This CDR3 spans 15 amino acids. J was trimmed by 6 bases and V by 4 bases; bases with no gene match: 9. The germline V gene has CDR1 SGHTA and CDR2 FQGNSA. Here the CDR3 reads CASSSAGQGSSEQYF. For the CDR3, the DNA is TGTGCCAGCAGCTCCGCGGGACAGGGGTCTTCCGAGCAGTACTTC.

This clonotype has a count of ten or more. The chain is built from TRBV6-2 or TRBV6-3 and TRBJ2-1; TRBD2 matches 8 bases. The ends lost 6 bases at V and 7 bases at J; junction bases unmatched: 14. The CDR3 is 16 residues long. Germline V gives CDR1 MNHEY, CDR2 SVGEGT. CDR3 in DNA: TGTGCCAGCAGGAGGTCTGGAGCGGGAGAACTGAATGAGCAGTTCTTC. Its translation is CASRRSGAGELNEQFF.

This clonotype has at least ten counts. The V gene is TRBV20-1, the J gene TRBJ2-3, with D possibly matching TRBD2 (6 bases). This CDR3 is 15 amino acids long. CDR1 is DFQATT and CDR2 is SNEGSKA in the germline V gene (reference sequence). The V end lost 0 bases, the J end lost 6 bases, and 16 bases lay between the germline ends. CDR3 amino acids: CSAREMSGAGDTQYF. DNA of the CDR3: TGCAGTGCTAGAGAGATGTCCGGGGCGGGGGATACGCAGTATTTT.

This chain joins TRBV6-2 or TRBV6-3 and TRBJ2-5; maybe TRBD1 (6 bases). The V gene's germline CDR1 is MNHEY and CDR2 SVGEGT. Deletions cut 6 bases from V and 5 bases from J, with 13 bases between. This CDR3 has 13 residues. The CDR3 loop is CASSYTGSETQYF. The CDR3 DNA reads TGTGCCAGCAGCTACACAGGGAGCGAGACCCAGTACTTC.

The chain is built from TRBV7-2 and TRBJ2-7, with 7 bases that match TRBD2. CDR1 and CDR2 from the germline V gene are SGHTA and FQGNSA. The V segment lost 2 bases and the J segment 3 bases; nucleotides outside the gene matches: 7. CDR3 size: 15 residues. Written as DNA, the CDR3 is TGTGCCAGCAGCTTAATTGACCAGCGGGGCTACGAGCAGTACTTC. It yields the protein CASSLIDQRGYEQYF.

This clonotype was counted at least ten times. CDR3 loop: CSARIPGYEQYF. Here the CDR3 DNA reads TGCAGTGCTAGAATTCCGGGCTACGAGCAGTACTTC. The chain recombines TRBV20-1 with TRBJ2-7; D gene uncertain. The CDR3 sequence is 12 residues long. Per germline, CDR1 DFQATT and CDR2 SNEGSKA (reference sequence). V was trimmed by 2 bases and J by 3 bases, leaving 8 bases between them.

The chain combines TRBV19 with TRBJ2-3; the D is unclear. V gave up 4 bases and J gave up 6 bases, with 17 bases separating them. Germline V lookup: CDR1 LNHDA, CDR2 SQIVND (reference sequence). The CDR3 has 15 residues. Here the CDR3 DNA reads TGTGCCAGTAGTAACCGAAAGGCCCCAGGCGATACGCAGTATTTT. Protein sequence: CASSNRKAPGDTQYF. Supplemented by reference TRBV19 and TRBJ2-3, the full variable domain reads DGGITQSPKYLFRKEGQNVTLSCEQNLNHDAMYWYRQDPGQGLRLIYYSQIVNDFQKGDIAEGYSVSREKKESFPLTVTSAQKNPTAFYLCASSNRKAPGDTQYFGPGTRLTVL.

In the case of this clonotype: One end of the junction varies from germline; a read error may be responsible. V and J are TRBV2 and TRBJ2-7; 10 nucleotides align to TRBD2. This CDR3 comprises 13 residues. CDR1 is SNHLY, CDR2 FYNNEI, per germline. The CDR3 reads CASSLAGAYEQCF. CDR3 in DNA: TGCGCCAGCAGCCTAGCGGGAGCCTACGAGCAGTGCTTC.

The chain links TRBV7-9 to TRBJ1-6; 9 bases fit TRBD1. V dropped 5 bases and J dropped 3; count of bases not matched to a gene: 5. The CDR3 contains 16 residues. CDR1 is SEHNR and CDR2 is FQNEAQ in the germline V gene (reference sequence). CDR3 protein: CASSPPGQGYNSPLHF. CDR3 coding DNA: TGTGCCAGCAGCCCCCCGGGACAGGGCTATAATTCACCCCTCCACTTT. The full variable domain, in which reference TRBV7-9 and TRBJ1-6 provide the parts outside the CDR3, is DTGVSQNPRHKITKRGQNVTFRCDPISEHNRLYWYRQTLGQGPEFLTYFQNEAQLEKSRLLSDRFSAERPKGSFSTLEIQRTEQGDSAMYLCASSPPGQGYNSPLHFGNGTRLTVT.

The rearrangement uses TRBV6-1 and TRBJ1-5; a possible D gene is TRBD1 (6 bases). Germline values: CDR1 MNHNS, CDR2 SASEGT. V was cut by 0 bases and J by 4 bases, with 10 bases left in between. This CDR3 has 15 residues. CDR3 protein: CASSEAGQQNQPQHF. CDR3 DNA: TGTGCCAGCAGTGAAGCTGGACAGCAAAATCAGCCCCAGCATTTT.

This clonotype was detected ten times or more. The chain is built from TRBV27 and TRBJ2-3, with 8 positions matching TRBD2. Unmatched junction bases numbered 3, after V lost 1 base and J lost 3 bases. CDR1 MNHEY and CDR2 SMNVEV come from the germline V gene (reference sequence). There are 15 residues in the CDR3. CDR3: CASSLWASGTDTQYF. CDR3 in DNA: TGTGCCAGCAGTTTATGGGCTAGCGGGACAGATACGCAGTATTTT.

This clonotype was observed at least ten times. The chain carries TRBV7-8 and TRBJ2-2; 8 bases are a match to TRBD1. J gave up 1 base and V 2 bases, and 6 bases lay outside the gene matches. This CDR3 has 17 amino acids. From germline, CDR1 is SGHVS and CDR2 FQNEAQ. The CDR3 nucleotides are TGTGCCAGCAGCTTACGGTCGGACAGGGAGAACACCGGGGAGCTGTTTTTT. It specifies CASSLRSDRENTGELFF.

This clonotype has a handful of counts. CDR3 in amino acids: CASSGGQGWNQPQHF. The CDR3 DNA reads TGTGCCAGCAGCGGCGGGCAGGGGTGGAATCAGCCCCAGCATTTT. The chain carries TRBV7-2 and TRBJ1-5; TRBD1 is a possible D gene (6 bases). The length of the CDR3 is 15 residues. The V gene lost 5 bases and the J gene lost 4 bases, with 15 bases spanning the gap. Germline loops: CDR1 SGHTA, CDR2 FQGNSA.

The chain joins TRBV3-1 to TRBJ1-3, with D hard to call. Germline-derived CDR1 and CDR2 are LGHDT and YNNKEL (reference sequence). Trimming removed 3 bases at V and 4 bases at J, with 10 bases between. This CDR3 region has 14 residues. In nucleotides, the CDR3 is TGTGCCAGCAGCCACTACAGAGACGGAAACACCATATATTTT. It encodes CASSHYRDGNTIYF.

The chain links TRBV6-1 to TRBJ2-3, with no clear D. The V and J ends lost 7 bases and 1 base respectively, with 9 bases between them. From germline, CDR1 is MNHNS and CDR2 SASEGT. The CDR3 runs 13 residues. CDR3 protein: CASTRWGTDTQYF. CDR3 sequence (DNA): TGTGCCAGCACGCGATGGGGCACAGATACGCAGTATTTT.

The table lists this clonotype with a few counts. The gene calls are TRBV27 and TRBJ2-7, with 10 bases lining up with TRBD1. V was clipped by 7 bases and J by 6 bases; unmatched bases: 15. This CDR3 has 16 residues. Germline assignment: CDR1 MNHEY and CDR2 SMNVEV (reference sequence). The CDR3 is CASTRHRTGGSSEQYF. CDR3 in DNA: TGTGCCAGCACTAGACACCGGACAGGGGGTTCAAGCGAGCAGTACTTC.

At least ten counts were recorded for this clonotype. CDR3 in DNA: TGCAGTACCCTTGACAGGGCGAGGGGCATGAACACTGAAGCTTTCTTT. Encoded protein: CSTLDRARGMNTEAFF. V is TRBV20-1 and J is TRBJ1-1, with TRBD1 identical over 7 bases. Germline trimming cut 8 bases from V and 0 bases from J; bases unmatched to any gene: 15. CDR3 length equals 16 residues. CDR1 DFQATT and CDR2 SNEGSKA come from the germline V gene (reference sequence).

This clonotype was counted many times. The chain employs TRBV12-5 and TRBJ2-5; D not resolved. Per germline, CDR1 LGHNT and CDR2 FRNRAP. The CDR3 covers 13 residues. V was trimmed by 2 bases and J by 5 bases, leaving 9 bases between them. Here the CDR3 reads CASGLSYSETQYF. The CDR3 DNA follows: TGTGCTAGTGGTTTGTCCTACTCGGAGACCCAGTACTTC. The variable domain in full, completed from reference TRBV12-5 and TRBJ2-5, reads DARVTQTPRHKVTEMGQEVTMRCQPILGHNTVFWYRQTMMQGLELLAYFRNRAPLDDSGMPKDRFSAEMPDATLATLKIQPSEPRDSAVYFCASGLSYSETQYFGPGTRLLVL.

The chain couples TRBV20-1 to TRBJ2-7; tentatively, D is TRBD1 (5 bases). There are 13 residues in the CDR3. Looked up from germline, CDR1 is DFQATT and CDR2 is SNEGSKA (reference sequence). CDR3 nucleotide sequence: TGCTCAACCAAGGCAGGGCGGTCCTACGAGCAGTACTTC. Encoded protein: CSTKAGRSYEQYF.

This clonotype was observed a few times. V gene TRBV20-1 combines with J gene TRBJ2-1; TRBD1 aligns across 7 bases. The CDR3 is 14 amino acids. Germline V gives CDR1 DFQATT, CDR2 SNEGSKA (reference sequence). V lost 4 bases to trimming and J lost 4 bases; unmatched junction nucleotides: 7. CDR3 DNA sequence: TGCAGTGCTAAAAGACAGGGCTGGTACAATGAGCAGTTCTTC. Encoded protein: CSAKRQGWYNEQFF.

J is TRBJ1-1 and V is TRBV12-3 or TRBV12-4; TRBD1 might be the D (5 bases). The CDR3 loop spans 13 amino acids. V was pared by 0 bases and J by 10 bases, with 12 bases between. The CDR3 sequence is CASSLAHGGPAFF. CDR3 coding DNA: TGTGCCAGCAGTTTAGCGCATGGGGGACCAGCTTTCTTT.

Ten or more counts support this clonotype. The chain has TRBV28 and TRBJ2-5, with D possibly being TRBD1 or TRBD2 (5 bases each). Deletions cut 0 bases from V and 5 bases from J, with 13 bases between. This CDR3 comprises 15 residues. Germline loops: CDR1 MDHEN, CDR2 SYDVKM. The DNA of the CDR3 is TGTGCCAGCAGTTTATGGGTGGGGGTTGGGGAGACCCAGTACTTC. Its protein product is CASSLWVGVGETQYF.

The rearrangement links TRBV4-2 to TRBJ2-7, with a weak D call TRBD2 (6 bases). V lost 1 base, J lost 7 bases, and 14 bases lay in between. The germline V gene has CDR1 LGHNA and CDR2 YNFKEQ. The CDR3 covers 14 residues. In DNA form, the CDR3 reads TGTGCCAGCAGCCAAGGCGTGCGGAGGGGTGAGCAGTACTTC. This sequence encodes CASSQGVRRGEQYF.

This clonotype was observed a few times. This chain uses TRBV20-1 with TRBJ1-6; D may be TRBD1 (5 bases). V gave up 6 bases and J gave up 9 bases, with 18 bases separating them. The germline V gene encodes CDR1 DFQATT and CDR2 SNEGSKA (reference sequence). The CDR3 spans 14 residues. The CDR3, as DNA: TGCAGTGCCCCCCTCGGGGGTGAGGGTTCACCCCTCCACTTT. Translation gives CSAPLGGEGSPLHF.